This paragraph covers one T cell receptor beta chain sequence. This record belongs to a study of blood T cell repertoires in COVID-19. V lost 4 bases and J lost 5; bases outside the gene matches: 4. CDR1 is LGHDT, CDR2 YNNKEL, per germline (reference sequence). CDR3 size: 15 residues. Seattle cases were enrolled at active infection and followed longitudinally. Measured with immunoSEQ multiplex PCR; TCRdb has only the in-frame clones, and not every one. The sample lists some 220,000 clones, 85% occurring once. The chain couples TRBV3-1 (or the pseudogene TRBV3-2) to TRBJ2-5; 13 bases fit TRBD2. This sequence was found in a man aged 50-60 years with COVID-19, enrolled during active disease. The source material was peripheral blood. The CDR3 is CASSPGTSGAETQYF. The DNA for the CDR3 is TGTGCCAGCAGCCCCGGGACTAGCGGGGCCGAGACCCAGTACTTC.